Reported below is one T cell receptor beta chain. This clone was found a few times. Its antigen is not yet known. It has no much larger one-base neighbor in the sample; base qualities were not kept. CDR1 is given as SGHVS and CDR2 as FQNEAQ, both from the germline V gene. The trim is 4 bases for V and 5 bases for J, with a gap of 15 bases between the germline ends. The cysteine opens and the phenylalanine closes a CDR3 of 14 amino acids. Only CDR3 DNA remains: 42 bases, in frame from the first base. The data belong to a study of metastatic and nonmetastatic thyroid tumors (dated by TCRdb to 2020 to 2021). With regard to the full study: Repertoires were compared across peripheral blood and tumor or nodule tissue samples from malignant and benign thyroid patients. Overall study results and their limits: In both blood and tumor samples, malignant tumors were reported to have significantly higher TCR beta diversity than benign nodules.

The receptor library was made with PCR. Sequencing used an Illumina HiSeq 4000. High-throughput sequencing was used to profile the TCR beta-chain CDR3 region of each patient. On the authors' methods: CDR3 differences across clinicopathological groups were used to build a classifier for discriminating distant-metastatic papillary thyroid cancer patients. To measure repertoire diversity the researchers used the Shannon index, while the Morisita-Horn index served to gauge how similar the tumor and blood repertoires were. In TCRdb, the public reads were trimmed at Q25 with fastp and aligned with MiXCR, with productive beta chains retained. V and J calls and clone size were set by TCRdb, not the authors. This sample has several thousand clones in its table, and about a third of those were observed once. The ten largest clones capture around 28% of the sample. None of the patients had been given any treatment before thyroid surgery. Patient clinical samples collected from about 2012 to 2018 were retrospectively analysed using T-cell receptor beta sequencing.

The rearrangement combines TRBV7-8 with TRBJ2-7; the D gene could be either TRBD1 or TRBD2, each agreeing at 6 bases. What was sequenced was adjacent normal tissue. The clonotype comes from a male donor with papillary thyroid cancer or a benign thyroid nodule (not recorded which). Some clones in this sample may be carry-over from other donors' samples. The CDR3 here reads CASSSEGVSNEQYF. The sequenced DNA: TGTGCCAGCAGCTCGGAGGGGGTCTCGAACGAGCAGTACTTC.